Below, 5 T cell receptor beta chains from the same sample are listed, as sequenced in a study of blood T cell repertoires in COVID-19. Repertoires were generated with immunoSEQ multiplex PCR, while TCRdb's copy carries only in-frame clones and drops some. The data show some 250,000 clones, 91% seen once. The sequenced sample consisted of PBMCs or T cells enriched from blood (not recorded which). The origin of the receptors is a human donor in a cohort exposed to, infected with or recovered from COVID-19 (not recorded which). The donor label of this sample is uncertain.

The chain couples TRBV30 to TRBJ2-3; D possibly corresponds to TRBD2 (6 bases). The CDR3 runs to 15 residues. The V gene lost 3 bases and the J gene lost 5 bases, with 18 bases spanning the gap. Looked up from germline, CDR1 is GTSNPN and CDR2 is SVGIG (reference sequence). The CDR3 DNA sequence: TGTGCCTGGAGCGCGTCTGCTAGCGCGGGAGATACGCAGTATTTT. It specifies CAWSASASAGDTQYF.

CDR3 sequence: CASSPGGGDTEAFF. For the CDR3, the DNA is TGTGCCAGCAGCCCCGGCGGGGGGGACACTGAAGCTTTCTTT. The chain couples TRBV9 to TRBJ1-1; a possible D gene is TRBD1 (5 bases). Trimming shortened V by 4 bases and J by 3 bases, and 13 bases separated the two germline ends. CDR1 SGDLS and CDR2 YYNGEE come from the germline V gene. The CDR3 sequence is 14 residues long.

V is TRBV5-1 and J is TRBJ2-3; tentative D call: TRBD1 (5 bases). This CDR3 comprises 15 residues. V lost 1 base, J lost 0 bases, and 9 bases lay in between. The germline CDR1 and CDR2 sequences are SGHRS and YFSETQ. The CDR3 reads CASSLPAGSTDTQYF. CDR3 coding DNA: TGCGCCAGCAGCTTGCCTGCAGGGAGCACAGATACGCAGTATTTT. The variable domain in full, with the rest retrieved from reference TRBV5-1 and TRBJ2-3, is KAGVTQTPRYLIKTRGQQVTLSCSPISGHRSVSWYQQTPGQGLQFLFEYFSETQRNKGNFPGRFSGRQFSNSRSEMNVSTLELGDSALYLCASSLPAGSTDTQYFGPGTRLTVL.

On this clone: Within the sample, other DNA sequences also encode this same CDR3. This rearrangement joins TRBV5-1 to TRBJ2-1; D is possibly TRBD2 (5 bases). Per germline, CDR1 SGHRS and CDR2 YFSETQ. The CDR3 totals 13 residues. Trimming took off 4 bases at V and 0 bases at J, with 5 bases between the two ends. In DNA, the CDR3 is TGCGCCAGCAGCCGGGGCTCCTACAATGAGCAGTTCTTC. Translated: CASSRGSYNEQFF.

This chain connects TRBV6-1 to TRBJ1-5, with a possible D match to TRBD1 (6 bases). This CDR3 has 19 amino acids. V was cut by 1 base and J by 0 bases, with 19 bases left in between. Germline values: CDR1 MNHNS, CDR2 SASEGT. The CDR3 DNA reads TGTGCCAGCAGTGAAGAAAGGCGGACAGCCGTCTATAGCAATCAGCCCCAGCATTTT. Amino acid sequence: CASSEERRTAVYSNQPQHF.